This passage covers 17 T cell receptor beta chains from one sample sequenced in a study of control samples from healthy donors and cancer patients. Sequencing used immunoSEQ multiplex PCR; TCRdb keeps in-frame clones, though not all of them. The table shows about 170,000 clones, with roughly 91% occurring only once. Material for sequencing was blood. Receptors originate from a woman in her twenties or thirties in good health.

The rearrangement links TRBV9 to TRBJ2-2; D not resolved. The CDR3 loop spans 15 amino acids. The ends were cut back, 3 bases at V and 0 bases at J, with 9 bases in the middle. The germline V gene has CDR1 SGDLS and CDR2 YYNGEE. The CDR3 is CASSAEQTNTGELFF. The CDR3 DNA reads TGTGCCAGCAGCGCGGAGCAGACGAACACCGGGGAGCTGTTTTTT. The full variable domain, rest sourced from reference TRBV9 and TRBJ2-2, is DSGVTQTPKHLITATGQRVTLRCSPRSGDLSVYWYQQSLDQGLQFLIQYYNGEERAKGNILERFSAQQFPDLHSELNLSSLELGDSALYFCASSAEQTNTGELFFGEGSRLTVL.

The chain is built from TRBV6-1 and TRBJ2-2; D unresolved. The CDR3 length is 15 residues. Per germline, CDR1 MNHNS and CDR2 SASEGT. With 2 bases removed from V and 4 bases from J, the gap between germline ends came to 11 bases. The CDR3 reads CASSEIVTTTGELFF. The CDR3 DNA reads as TGTGCCAGCAGTGAAATCGTGACGACCACCGGGGAGCTGTTTTTT.

The rearrangement uses TRBV7-9 and TRBJ1-2; tentatively, D is TRBD1 (6 bases). V lost 7 bases and J 8 bases, leaving 17 bases between the germline ends. In germline, CDR1 is SEHNR, CDR2 FQNEAQ (reference sequence). The CDR3 covers 13 residues. This CDR3 reads CASNPITGRGYTF. CDR3 nucleotide sequence: TGTGCCAGCAACCCCATAACAGGGAGAGGCTACACCTTC.

This clone was seen only once. This specimen includes other DNA sequences encoding the same CDR3. V usage is TRBV5-1 and J usage is TRBJ2-2; no clear D gene. The CDR3 runs to 13 residues. The germline CDR1 and CDR2 sequences are SGHRS and YFSETQ. Trimming shortened V by 0 bases and J by 2 bases, and 2 bases separated the two germline ends. The CDR3 reads CASSLGNTGELFF. The CDR3 nucleotides are TGCGCCAGCAGCTTGGGTAACACCGGGGAGCTGTTTTTT. The complete variable domain, with remaining parts taken from reference TRBV5-1 and TRBJ2-2, reads KAGVTQTPRYLIKTRGQQVTLSCSPISGHRSVSWYQQTPGQGLQFLFEYFSETQRNKGNFPGRFSGRQFSNSRSEMNVSTLELGDSALYLCASSLGNTGELFFGEGSRLTVL.

The chain couples TRBV4-1 to TRBJ2-7, with 12 nucleotides matching TRBD2. The CDR3 is 15 amino acids. Per the germline V gene, CDR1 is MGHRA and CDR2 is YSYEKL. Losses at the gene ends were 1 base for V and 2 bases for J; bases not matched to a gene: 0. CDR3 in DNA: TGCGCCAGCAGCCAAGGGACTAGCGGGGCCTACGAGCAGTACTTC. The encoded protein is CASSQGTSGAYEQYF.

The count of this clone is one. CDR3 in amino acids: CASSFGGRGFSNQPQHF. The CDR3 DNA reads as TGTGCCAGCAGCTTTGGTGGCAGGGGGTTTAGCAATCAGCCCCAGCATTTT. This chain links TRBV28 with TRBJ1-5, with TRBD1 matching over 7 bases. J lost 0 bases, V lost 6 bases, and 11 bases had no gene match. This CDR3 comprises 17 residues. Per the germline V gene, CDR1 is MDHEN and CDR2 is SYDVKM.

The chain links TRBV27 to TRBJ2-3, with 11 bases identical to TRBD1. Germline CDR1 and CDR2: MNHEY and SMNVEV (reference sequence). CDR3 size: 15 residues. The V segment lost 5 bases and the J segment 1 base; nucleotides outside the gene matches: 2. CDR3: CASSPGQGGTDTQYF. In DNA, the CDR3 is TGTGCCAGCAGTCCGGGACAGGGGGGCACAGATACGCAGTATTTT.

The chain couples TRBV11-2 to TRBJ2-7; the D gene could be TRBD1 or TRBD2 (6 bases each). Trimming cost V 0 bases and J 6 bases, with 12 bases left between them. CDR1 is SGHAT and CDR2 is FQNNGV in the germline V gene. This CDR3 comprises 14 residues. Here the CDR3 reads CASSLDPGAGEQYF. Written as DNA, the CDR3 is TGTGCCAGCAGCTTAGATCCGGGGGCCGGCGAGCAGTACTTC.

This sequence joins TRBV5-5 and TRBJ2-7; D may correspond to TRBD1 or TRBD2 (8 bases each). Trimming took off 5 bases at V and 3 bases at J, with 24 bases between the two ends. The CDR3 spans 17 residues. Per germline, CDR1 SGHKS and CDR2 YYEKEE (reference sequence). The CDR3 is CASSTPGGQREYYEQYF. In DNA, the CDR3 is TGTGCCAGCAGTACCCCAGGGGGCCAGCGGGAGTACTACGAGCAGTACTTC.

The chain links TRBV25-1 to TRBJ1-1, with unresolved D. Trimming shortened V by 2 bases and J by 1 base, and 8 bases separated the two germline ends. Germline V lookup: CDR1 MGHDK, CDR2 SYGVNS. This CDR3 comprises 14 residues. CDR3 sequence: CASSEGGGNTEAFF. CDR3 sequence (DNA): TGTGCCAGCAGTGAAGGTGGAGGGAACACTGAAGCTTTCTTT.

This clone was seen just once. The chain is built from TRBV30 and TRBJ1-5, with D uncertain. V was trimmed by 1 base and J by 5 bases, leaving 18 bases between them. The CDR3 totals 16 residues. Germline CDR1 GTSNPN, CDR2 SVGIG (reference sequence). Written as DNA, the CDR3 is TGTGCCTGGAGTGGGGAGGATGACAAGAGTGATCAGCCCCAGCATTTT. Translated: CAWSGEDDKSDQPQHF. The entire variable domain, with the rest obtained from reference TRBV30 and TRBJ1-5, is as follows: SQTIHQWPATLVQPVGSPLSLECTVEGTSNPNLYWYRQAAGRGLQLLFYSVGIGQISSEVPQNLSASRPQDRQFILSSKKLLLSDSGFYLCAWSGEDDKSDQPQHFGDGTRLSIL.

This clone was seen only once. V usage is TRBV2 and J usage is TRBJ1-5; 11 bases agree with TRBD1. Germline values: CDR1 SNHLY, CDR2 FYNNEI. This CDR3 is 14 amino acids long. Trimming at V came to 5 bases and at J to 7 bases, leaving 4 bases not matched to a gene. The DNA for the CDR3 is TGTGCCAGCAGTTTCCGGGACAGGGGGCAGCCCCAGCATTTT. It codes for CASSFRDRGQPQHF.

This clone was seen just once. The chain employs TRBV28 and TRBJ2-7; D gene unclear. V was clipped by 6 bases and J by 3 bases, with 9 bases between them. The CDR3 length is 12 residues. CDR1 is MDHEN and CDR2 is SYDVKM in the germline V gene. The CDR3 protein is CASSPRDYEQYF. CDR3 sequence (DNA): TGTGCCAGCAGCCCCAGAGACTACGAGCAGTACTTC.

The sample holds one count of this clone. The chain links TRBV28 to TRBJ1-3; no clear D gene. The CDR3 has 12 amino acids. CDR1 is MDHEN and CDR2 is SYDVKM in the germline V gene. The V end was cut by 4 bases, the J end by 4 bases, with 5 bases between. CDR3 DNA: TGTGCCAGCAGTTCGGGGGGAAACACCATATATTTT. This codes for CASSSGGNTIYF.

The J gene is TRBJ1-3, the V gene TRBV7-9; D not certain. This CDR3 contains 16 residues. Trimming took 5 bases from V and 0 from J, leaving 14 bases between them. Per the germline V gene, CDR1 is SEHNR and CDR2 is FQNEAQ (reference sequence). The CDR3 region is CASSPETGYSGNTIYF. CDR3 nucleotide sequence: TGTGCCAGCAGCCCCGAGACGGGTTACTCTGGAAACACCATATATTTT.

The gene calls are TRBV2 and TRBJ1-1; D unclear. The CDR3 contains 14 residues. CDR1 and CDR2 from the germline V gene are SNHLY and FYNNEI. V lost 2 bases and J 0 bases, leaving 7 bases between the germline ends. This CDR3 is CASSETAMNTEAFF. The CDR3 DNA reads TGTGCCAGCAGTGAAACAGCAATGAACACTGAAGCTTTCTTT.

The V and J genes are TRBV6-5 and TRBJ2-7; 12 bases map to TRBD2. This CDR3 region has 14 residues. Germline V CDR1 and CDR2: MNHEY, SVGAGI. Trimming cost V 10 bases and J 4 bases; bases outside gene matches: 8. The CDR3, as DNA: TGTGCCATCCGACTAGCGGGAGAAAGTTACGAGCAGTACTTC. Translation: CAIRLAGESYEQYF.